A single sample gave rise to the 20 T cell receptor beta chains below, sequenced in a study of CD8+ T cells in alopecia areata. TCR sequencing used cDNA made by reverse transcription of extracted RNA. Using immunoSEQ multiplex PCR, the repertoire was profiled, and TCRdb retains in-frame clones only, with some absent. The table records 100,000 to 150,000 clones, over 55% of them present only once. As for treatment: oral pan-JAK inhibitor, 5-10 mg twice daily. The sequenced sample was CD4+ T cells sorted from blood, obtained at week 4, from a patient treated with tofacitinib. Receptor source: a human donor with alopecia areata.

The rearrangement links TRBV5-1 to TRBJ2-5; D is undetermined. Looked up from germline, CDR1 is SGHRS and CDR2 is YFSETQ. V was clipped by 4 bases and J by 2 bases, with 15 bases between them. This CDR3 is built from 15 residues. The CDR3 DNA follows: TGCGCCAGCAGCCAAATTCGGGCTTCTCAAGAGACCCAGTACTTC. Encoded protein: CASSQIRASQETQYF. Using reference TRBV5-1 and TRBJ2-5 for the parts outside the CDR3, the full variable domain is KAGVTQTPRYLIKTRGQQVTLSCSPISGHRSVSWYQQTPGQGLQFLFEYFSETQRNKGNFPGRFSGRQFSNSRSEMNVSTLELGDSALYLCASSQIRASQETQYFGPGTRLLVL.

This clone was observed a handful of times. The chain is built from TRBV5-4 and TRBJ2-5, with TRBD1 identical over 10 bases. The CDR3 is 14 residues long. The trim removed 4 bases at V and 5 bases at J, leaving 5 bases unmatched. Germline V gives CDR1 SGHNT, CDR2 YYREEE (reference sequence). The CDR3 loop reads CASSQPGQGETQYF. CDR3 nucleotides: TGTGCCAGCAGCCAACCGGGACAGGGGGAGACCCAGTACTTC.

This sequence joins TRBV29-1 and TRBJ2-2; 8 nucleotides align to TRBD2. This CDR3 spans 16 amino acids. The germline V gene has CDR1 SQVTM and CDR2 ANQGSEA. V lost 6 bases to trimming and J lost 2 bases; unmatched junction nucleotides: 11. This chain's CDR3 is CSVRFGGLANTGELFF. CDR3 DNA sequence: TGCAGCGTCCGATTCGGAGGACTAGCTAACACCGGGGAGCTGTTTTTT.

This chain links TRBV27 with TRBJ1-6; tentative D call: TRBD1 (5 bases). This CDR3 has 17 residues. CDR1 is MNHEY and CDR2 is SMNVEV in the germline V gene (reference sequence). Trimming left V 11 bases short and J 4 bases short, with 24 bases between. DNA for the CDR3: TGTGCCGCCAGCAGGGTGCGGGTCACGTTGTATAATTCACCCCTCCACTTT. Protein product: CAASRVRVTLYNSPLHF.

J is TRBJ1-2 and V is TRBV27; D unclear. Between the trimmed V and J ends, which lost 5 bases and 2 bases, there was a span of 15 bases. This CDR3 comprises 15 residues. Germline V gives CDR1 MNHEY, CDR2 SMNVEV (reference sequence). CDR3 residues: CASSLSGPLNYGYTF. The CDR3 coding sequence is TGTGCCAGCAGTCTCTCCGGACCTCTGAACTATGGCTACACCTTC.

This chain links TRBV7-2 with TRBJ2-3; no clear D. Germline V lookup: CDR1 SGHTA, CDR2 FQGNSA. V was trimmed by 5 bases and J by 2 bases, leaving 11 bases between them. The CDR3 totals 14 residues. The CDR3 is CASSRPPSTDTQYF. The CDR3 DNA reads TGTGCCAGCAGCCGACCCCCTTCCACAGATACGCAGTATTTT.

CDR3 DNA: TGTGCCAGCAGTGATAGGGGGGACAAGGGCTACACCTTC. Protein product: CASSDRGDKGYTF. This rearrangement joins TRBV2 to TRBJ1-2; TRBD1 is a possible D gene (6 bases). CDR1 is SNHLY, CDR2 FYNNEI, per germline. Trimming shortened V by 3 bases and J by 8 bases, and 13 bases separated the two germline ends. The CDR3 spans 13 residues.

CDR3 residues: CASNTSGPIYEQYF. CDR3 sequence (DNA): TGTGCCAGCAACACTAGCGGGCCTATATACGAGCAGTACTTC. The chain combines TRBV6-6 with TRBJ2-7, with TRBD2 matching 9 bases. J gave up 4 bases and V 7 bases, and 8 bases lay outside the gene matches. Germline values: CDR1 MNHNY, CDR2 SVGAGI (reference sequence). This CDR3 has 14 residues.

The gene calls are TRBV30 and TRBJ2-1; D not certain. Germline CDR1 and CDR2: GTSNPN and SVGIG (reference sequence). The CDR3 covers 12 residues. Trimming pared 0 bases from V and 7 bases from J, leaving 7 bases between. As DNA, the CDR3 is TGTGCCTGGAGTGTCAATGAAAATGAGCAGTTCTTC. This encodes CAWSVNENEQFF.

V usage is TRBV11-2 and J usage is TRBJ2-7; possibly TRBD1 for D (6 bases). V was shortened by 3 bases and J by 3 bases, with 15 bases between the two germline ends. This CDR3 is 15 amino acids long. The germline CDR1 and CDR2 sequences are SGHAT and FQNNGV. CDR3 in amino acids: CASSFTQGQGYEQYF. The CDR3 coding sequence is TGTGCCAGCAGCTTCACCCAGGGGCAGGGCTACGAGCAGTACTTC.

The chain uses TRBV29-1 and TRBJ1-2; a weak D match, TRBD1 (6 bases). CDR3 size: 14 residues. Trimming removed 6 bases at V and 5 bases at J, with 19 bases between. Per the germline V gene, CDR1 is SQVTM and CDR2 is ANQGSEA. The CDR3 bases are TGCAGCGTCGACCTCGGAGGGGGGCGTTATGGCTACACCTTC. Translation gives CSVDLGGGRYGYTF.

The chain couples TRBV9 to TRBJ1-6; D is unclear. This CDR3 contains 13 residues. The V and J ends lost 4 bases and 9 bases respectively, with 11 bases between them. Germline CDR1 reads SGDLS; CDR2 reads YYNGEE. The CDR3 reads CASSTDGGSPLHF. CDR3 DNA sequence: TGTGCCAGCAGCACTGACGGAGGTTCACCCCTCCACTTT.

The V and J genes are TRBV4-2 and TRBJ2-2, with D unresolved. CDR3 size: 13 residues. V was cut by 0 bases and J by 6 bases, with 5 bases left in between. Germline values: CDR1 LGHNA, CDR2 YNFKEQ. The CDR3 loop is CASSQERAGELFF. The CDR3, as DNA: TGTGCCAGCAGCCAAGAGCGAGCCGGGGAGCTGTTTTTT.

A few counts support this clone. The chain uses TRBV29-1 and TRBJ1-4, with D perhaps matching TRBD1 (6 bases). The CDR3 totals 13 residues. Germline CDR1 reads SQVTM; CDR2 reads ANQGSEA. V was pared by 4 bases and J by 8 bases, with 14 bases between. CDR3 sequence: CSVAGGAREKLFF. As DNA, the CDR3 is TGCAGCGTTGCCGGGGGGGCGCGGGAAAAACTGTTTTTT.

The J gene is TRBJ2-1, the V gene TRBV7-3; 7 bases are a match to TRBD1. Germline loops: CDR1 SGHTA, CDR2 FQGTGA. This CDR3 region has 13 residues. Trimming removed 5 bases from V and 7 bases from J; junction bases left unmatched: 5. The DNA for the CDR3 is TGTGCCAGCAGCCCAAACAGGGGAAATGAGCAGTTCTTC. Translation gives CASSPNRGNEQFF.

This chain connects TRBV4-1 to TRBJ2-7; the match to TRBD1 covers 7 bases. V trimming: 0 bases; J trimming: 3 bases; junction bases outside the gene matches: 8. CDR1 MGHRA and CDR2 YSYEKL come from the germline V gene. This CDR3 contains 16 residues. CDR3 DNA: TGCGCCAGCAGCCAAGACTCGACAGGGCCCTTCTACGAGCAGTACTTC. Translating it yields CASSQDSTGPFYEQYF.

The chain recombines TRBV18 with TRBJ2-5, with D perhaps TRBD2 (5 bases). Trimming took off 1 base at V and 7 bases at J, with 10 bases between the two ends. Germline assignment: CDR1 KGHSH and CDR2 LQKENI. The CDR3 covers 13 residues. CDR3 bases: TGTGCCAGCTCACCACGGGAAGGAGGGACCCAGTACTTC. Translation: CASSPREGGTQYF.

The chain uses TRBV7-9 and TRBJ2-7; a possible D gene is TRBD1 (5 bases). The germline gives CDR1 SEHNR, CDR2 FQNEAQ (reference sequence). Between the trimmed V and J ends, which lost 0 bases and 2 bases, there was a span of 8 bases. This CDR3 spans 14 amino acids. The CDR3 bases are TGTGCCAGCAGCTTAGCTGGGGCTACCTACGAGCAGTACTTC. Translating gives CASSLAGATYEQYF. The entire variable domain, with the rest obtained from reference TRBV7-9 and TRBJ2-7, is as follows: DTGVSQNPRHKITKRGQNVTFRCDPISEHNRLYWYRQTLGQGPEFLTYFQNEAQLEKSRLLSDRFSAERPKGSFSTLEIQRTEQGDSAMYLCASSLAGATYEQYFGPGTRLTVT.

This chain links TRBV7-9 with TRBJ2-1; D may correspond to TRBD1 or TRBD2 (5 bases each). The V end lost 5 bases, the J end lost 6 bases, and 17 bases lay between the germline ends. The CDR3 extends over 15 amino acids. The V gene's germline CDR1 is SEHNR and CDR2 FQNEAQ (reference sequence). CDR3 sequence: CASSPPGTGVNEQFF. The CDR3 DNA sequence: TGTGCCAGCAGCCCCCCCGGGACCGGGGTCAATGAGCAGTTCTTC.

This chain uses TRBV28 with TRBJ1-1; D possibly corresponds to TRBD1 (5 bases). CDR1 is MDHEN and CDR2 is SYDVKM in the germline V gene. The CDR3 sequence is 14 residues long. V dropped 5 bases and J dropped 0 bases, with 10 bases sitting between them. CDR3 loop: CASSQVTVNTEAFF. CDR3 DNA sequence: TGTGCCAGCAGTCAAGTGACAGTGAACACTGAAGCTTTCTTT.